What follows is one T cell receptor (beta chain) and its context. What it binds is unknown. The CDR3 loop spans 17 amino acids. The germline V gene encodes CDR1 SNHLY and CDR2 FYNNEI. The V and J ends lost 8 bases and 0 bases, in that order; junction bases with no gene match: 13. Ophthalmopathy in the patients scored at least 3 on Clinical Activity Score and at least 4 on NOSPECS grade, lasting under 3 months. The data are from a study of T cells in Graves' hyperthyroidism and ophthalmopathy. General study points: Expanded thyroid clonotypes (above 0.001) were mostly also found in blood.

The source material, RNA transcripts, was used to amplify TCR beta CDR3 regions. Primed by the HTBI set, a first-round RT-PCR was run on the TCR CDR3. TCRdb ran MiXCR on the multiplex PCR reads and lists one entry per CDR3 protein. In the table there are about 290,000 distinct CDR3 sequences, roughly 19% of which are singletons. Sequencing was done on a sample of blood. This clonotype originated in a man aged 45 to 65 with Graves' ophthalmopathy. This chain links TRBV2 with TRBJ2-3; 8 nucleotides align to TRBD1. CDR3: CASWSQGDGASTDTQYF. In DNA form, the CDR3 reads TGTGCCAGCTGGTCACAGGGGGACGGAGCTAGCACAGATACGCAGTATTTT.